Presented here are 27 T cell receptor beta chains from one specimen sequenced in a study of T-cell reconstitution after alpha-beta-depleted transplantation in children. Unique molecular identifiers tagged the TCRbeta library. TCRdb reprocessed the PCR reads with MiXCR, giving one entry per CDR3 protein. This repertoire shows approximately 110,000 distinct CDR3 sequences, about 21% found once; its top ten account for roughly a tenth. The sequencing used PBMCs, mostly from graft donor cells, collected 180 days after TCRalphabeta/CD19-depleted stem cell transplant. All receptors derive from a male patient between 2 and 10 years old who had a stem cell transplant for chronic granulomatous disease, so the T cells may come from the graft donor.

This clonotype was observed at least ten times. This chain joins TRBV12-3 or TRBV12-4 and TRBJ2-5; 8 nucleotides match TRBD1. The CDR3 totals 14 residues. After removal of 6 bases from V and 2 bases from J, the junction contained 5 bases not matched to a gene. As DNA, the CDR3 is TGTGCCAGCAGCCTACGGACAGGGCAAGAGACCCAGTACTTC. This translates into CASSLRTGQETQYF.

V gene TRBV5-6 combines with J gene TRBJ1-6; D not resolved. Deletions cut 1 base from V and 7 bases from J, with 6 bases between. CDR1 and CDR2 (germline): SGHDT, YYEEEE. This CDR3 has 13 residues. The CDR3 spells CASSLRTNSPLHF. CDR3 sequence (DNA): TGTGCCAGCAGCTTGCGAACAAATTCACCCCTCCACTTT.

V gene TRBV29-1 combines with J gene TRBJ1-3; D perhaps matches TRBD1 (6 bases). The length of the CDR3 is 13 residues. The germline V gene has CDR1 SQVTM and CDR2 ANQGSEA. The V gene lost 4 bases and the J gene lost 3 bases, with 10 bases spanning the gap. The CDR3 bases are TGCAGCGTTGTATACAGGGATGGAAACACCATATATTTT. Its protein product is CSVVYRDGNTIYF. The whole variable domain, remainder taken from reference TRBV29-1 and TRBJ1-3, is SAVISQKPSRDICQRGTSLTIQCQVDSQVTMMFWYRQQPGQSLTLIATANQGSEATYESGFVIDKFPISRPNLTFSTLTVSNMSPEDSSIYLCSVVYRDGNTIYFGEGSWLTVV.

This clonotype came up a few times. The V gene is TRBV20-1, the J gene TRBJ2-1, with 10 bases fitting TRBD1. Germline V gene data show CDR1 as DFQATT and CDR2 as SNEGSKA (reference sequence). J was trimmed by 6 bases and V by 8 bases; bases with no gene match: 7. The CDR3 runs to 13 residues. CDR3 region: CSTRTGGPNEQFF. The CDR3 DNA is TGCAGTACACGGACAGGGGGACCCAATGAGCAGTTCTTC.

The chain has TRBV4-2 and TRBJ1-1; D is ambiguous. Trimming took off 4 bases at V and 1 base at J, with 10 bases between the two ends. The CDR3 has 14 residues. The germline V gene has CDR1 LGHNA and CDR2 YNFKEQ. CDR3 residues: CASSPGPSNTEAFF. CDR3 DNA: TGTGCCAGCAGCCCTGGGCCATCGAACACTGAAGCTTTCTTT.

The chain recombines TRBV10-1 with TRBJ2-1; D unclear. Germline V gives CDR1 WNHNN, CDR2 SYGVQD (reference sequence). The ends were cut back, 2 bases at V and 0 bases at J, with 5 bases in the middle. The CDR3 loop spans 14 amino acids. The CDR3 here is CASSEGGSYNEQFF. In nucleotides, the CDR3 is TGCGCCAGCAGTGAGGGTGGCTCCTACAATGAGCAGTTCTTC.

This clonotype was seen repeatedly, ten times or more. This chain links TRBV29-1 with TRBJ1-3; 7 bases are shared with TRBD1. Trimming removed 7 bases from V and 3 bases from J; junction bases left unmatched: 6. CDR1 and CDR2 (germline): SQVTM, ANQGSEA. CDR3 length equals 13 residues. The chain's CDR3 is CSAGGTDGNTIYF. The CDR3 DNA follows: TGCAGCGCGGGAGGGACAGATGGAAACACCATATATTTT. The full variable domain, its missing parts supplied by reference TRBV29-1 and TRBJ1-3, is SAVISQKPSRDICQRGTSLTIQCQVDSQVTMMFWYRQQPGQSLTLIATANQGSEATYESGFVIDKFPISRPNLTFSTLTVSNMSPEDSSIYLCSAGGTDGNTIYFGEGSWLTVV.

The chain is built from TRBV29-1 and TRBJ2-7, with 8 positions matching TRBD1. V was pared by 4 bases and J by 6 bases, with 5 bases of the junction left unmatched. Per the germline V gene, CDR1 is SQVTM and CDR2 is ANQGSEA. This CDR3 comprises 12 residues. Here the CDR3 reads CSVGTGTAEQYF. The CDR3 DNA sequence: TGCAGCGTTGGGACAGGGACGGCCGAGCAGTACTTC.

This clonotype has just one count. The chain is built from TRBV5-1 and TRBJ2-5; D is perhaps TRBD1 (5 bases). Between the trimmed V and J ends, which lost 1 base and 3 bases, there was a span of 10 bases. Germline CDR1 SGHRS, CDR2 YFSETQ. This CDR3 region has 14 residues. The CDR3 spells CASSLRTGKETQYF. CDR3 nucleotide sequence: TGCGCCAGCAGCTTGAGAACAGGAAAAGAGACCCAGTACTTC.

The chain links TRBV12-3 or TRBV12-4 to TRBJ2-3; D not resolved. The CDR3 spans 11 residues. Deletions cut 6 bases from V and 2 bases from J, with 3 bases between. Here the CDR3 DNA reads TGTGCCAGCAGGGACACAGATACGCAGTATTTT. Amino acid sequence: CASRDTDTQYF.

V usage is TRBV15 and J usage is TRBJ1-1; 8 bases are shared with TRBD1. CDR1 and CDR2 (germline): LNHNV, YYDKDF (reference sequence). The CDR3 has 18 residues. V shed 0 bases, J shed 3 bases, and the junction held 12 bases outside the gene matches. CDR3 in DNA: TGTGCCACCAGCAGAGATCGGGCCCGGACAGGGAGGGACACTGAAGCTTTCTTT. Translating it yields CATSRDRARTGRDTEAFF. Full variable domain (outside the CDR3, taken from reference TRBV15 and TRBJ1-1): DAMVIQNPRYQVTQFGKPVTLSCSQTLNHNVMYWYQQKSSQAPKLLFHYYDKDFNNEADTPDNFQSRRPNTSFCFLDIRSPGLGDTAMYLCATSRDRARTGRDTEAFFGQGTRLTVV.

Points on this clonotype: One end of the junction fails to match germline, which may point to a read error. The V gene is TRBV20-1, the J gene TRBJ2-2; TRBD2 agrees at 10 bases. This CDR3 spans 13 amino acids. Per the germline V gene, CDR1 is DFQATT and CDR2 is SNEGSKA (reference sequence). CDR3 nucleotide sequence: TGCAGCGCCGGGACTAGCGACACCGGGGAGCTGTCTTTT. Translation gives CSAGTSDTGELSF.

The sample holds many counts of this clonotype. The V call is TRBV20-1, the J call TRBJ1-1; perhaps TRBD1 as D (5 bases). The V and J ends lost 0 bases and 8 bases respectively, with 10 bases between them. The CDR3 sequence is 12 residues long. In germline, CDR1 is DFQATT, CDR2 SNEGSKA (reference sequence). The CDR3 spells CSARDQGGEAFF. Written as DNA, the CDR3 is TGCAGTGCTAGAGATCAGGGAGGCGAAGCTTTCTTT.

This clonotype was counted many times. The chain uses TRBV29-1 and TRBJ2-3; D unclear. Trimming took off 4 bases at V and 2 bases at J, with 10 bases between the two ends. There are 13 residues in the CDR3. CDR1 and CDR2 from the germline V gene are SQVTM and ANQGSEA. The chain's CDR3 is CSVGSSITDTQYF. The CDR3 DNA is TGCAGCGTTGGAAGTAGCATCACAGATACGCAGTATTTT.

V usage is TRBV20-1 and J usage is TRBJ2-5; D unclear. CDR3 size: 12 residues. The germline CDR1 and CDR2 sequences are DFQATT and SNEGSKA (reference sequence). This CDR3 reads CSIEWAWETQYF. The DNA for the CDR3 is TGCAGCATCGAATGGGCTTGGGAGACCCAGTACTTC.

This rearrangement joins TRBV12-3 or TRBV12-4 to TRBJ2-7, with 10 bases identical to TRBD2. The CDR3 runs to 13 residues. Losses at the gene ends were 4 bases for V and 6 bases for J; bases not matched to a gene: 3. CDR3 DNA: TGTGCCAGCAGTTCGGGACTAGCGCTCGAGCAGTACTTC. Protein product: CASSSGLALEQYF.

In its sample, this clonotype was seen many times. The rearrangement links TRBV18 to TRBJ2-1; 8 bases align to TRBD2. With V trimmed by 6 bases and J by 3 bases, 10 bases remained unmatched. Germline assignment: CDR1 KGHSH and CDR2 LQKENI. The CDR3 loop spans 16 amino acids. The CDR3 nucleotides read TGTGCCAGCTCTAAGAGTGCGGGAGGAGGCTACAATGAGCAGTTCTTC. It codes for CASSKSAGGGYNEQFF.

J is TRBJ2-1 and V is TRBV6-5, with TRBD1 as a possible D gene (5 bases). Trimming took off 3 bases at V and 7 bases at J, with 10 bases between the two ends. Germline lookup yields CDR1 MNHEY and CDR2 SVGAGI. The CDR3 covers 13 residues. The CDR3 DNA sequence: TGTGCCAGCAGTTATTCCAGGGATAATGAGCAGTTCTTC. Translated, it gives CASSYSRDNEQFF.

The chain has TRBV27 and TRBJ1-6; the match to TRBD1 covers 9 bases. The trim removed 2 bases at V and 10 bases at J, leaving 9 bases unmatched. This CDR3 comprises 16 residues. The germline gives CDR1 MNHEY, CDR2 SMNVEV (reference sequence). The CDR3 here is CASSLDRGMSWSPLHF. As DNA, the CDR3 is TGTGCCAGCAGTTTAGACAGGGGGATGTCATGGTCACCCCTCCACTTT.

This clonotype showed up many times. V usage is TRBV12-3 or TRBV12-4 and J usage is TRBJ1-5; D is unresolved. Trimming pared 5 bases from V and 7 bases from J, leaving 9 bases between. The CDR3 consists of 12 residues. CDR3 coding DNA: TGTGCCAGCAGTCCCTTCGACCAGCCCCAGCATTTT. Translation: CASSPFDQPQHF.

This clonotype was seen many times. CDR3 DNA sequence: TGCAGTGCTAGAGACCAATACCTCAACTACGAGCAGTACTTC. The encoded protein is CSARDQYLNYEQYF. The J gene is TRBJ2-7, the V gene TRBV20-1; no reliable D call. The CDR3 covers 14 residues. Deletions cut 0 bases from V and 3 bases from J, with 12 bases between. Per germline, CDR1 DFQATT and CDR2 SNEGSKA (reference sequence).

This clonotype turned up a few times. The chain is built from TRBV6-1 and TRBJ2-3, with D maybe TRBD2 (5 bases). Deletions cut 8 bases from V and 4 bases from J, with 19 bases between. The CDR3 has 15 amino acids. CDR1 and CDR2 (germline): MNHNS, SASEGT. The CDR3 region is CASLLGSTGADTQYF. The CDR3 DNA reads as TGTGCCAGCCTCTTAGGCTCCACCGGGGCAGATACGCAGTATTTT.

The chain links TRBV5-1 to TRBJ2-6; D is unresolved. The V and J ends lost 0 bases and 2 bases respectively, with 6 bases between them. Germline CDR1 and CDR2: SGHRS and YFSETQ. CDR3 length equals 15 residues. The CDR3 DNA reads TGCGCCAGCAGCTTGGTTCTTACTGGGGCCAACGTCCTGACTTTC. Its translation is CASSLVLTGANVLTF.

This clonotype has a handful of counts. The chain joins TRBV20-1 to TRBJ2-1; D is unresolved. Germline CDR1 reads DFQATT; CDR2 reads SNEGSKA (reference sequence). Trimming shortened V by 0 bases and J by 2 bases, and 14 bases separated the two germline ends. There are 16 residues in the CDR3. The CDR3 spells CSARDNGPPPYNEQFF. CDR3 nucleotide sequence: TGCAGTGCTAGAGATAATGGCCCTCCCCCCTACAATGAGCAGTTCTTC.

This clonotype was observed at least ten times. This sequence joins TRBV28 and TRBJ2-5, with no clear D. The CDR3 has 13 residues. V shed 3 bases and J shed 0 bases, with 5 bases lying between them. CDR1 and CDR2 (germline): MDHEN, SYDVKM. The CDR3 region is CASSLQYQETQYF. In DNA form, the CDR3 reads TGTGCCAGCAGTTTGCAGTACCAAGAGACCCAGTACTTC.

The chain carries TRBV15 and TRBJ1-1; D may be TRBD1 (5 bases). The CDR3 is 15 residues long. Per the germline V gene, CDR1 is LNHNV and CDR2 is YYDKDF (reference sequence). Trimming removed 1 base at V and 4 bases at J, with 13 bases between. The CDR3 nucleotides read TGTGCCACCAGCAGAGTCAGGGACTGGGGCACTGAAGCTTTCTTT. Translated, it gives CATSRVRDWGTEAFF.

This clonotype came up many times. The genes are TRBV5-1 and TRBJ2-1; D gene uncertain. Germline loops: CDR1 SGHRS, CDR2 YFSETQ. V gave up 5 bases and J gave up 0 bases, with 12 bases separating them. The CDR3 is 15 residues long. CDR3 amino acids: CASRHDASSYNEQFF. The DNA of the CDR3 is TGCGCCAGCAGACATGACGCTAGCTCCTACAATGAGCAGTTCTTC.